This T cell receptor beta chain was recovered during a study of molecular identifiers for immune sequencing clone quantification. Study-wide results and caveats: Identical TCR molecules sharing a barcode could underestimate highly expanded clone sizes.

The ends were cut back, 0 bases at V and 5 bases at J, with 13 bases in the middle. CDR1 is SEHNR and CDR2 is FQNEAQ in the germline V gene (reference sequence). The CDR3 spans 15 residues. In its sample, this clonotype ranks as medium-sized. Its matching antigen is unknown. MiXCR, run by TCRdb on the PCR reads, gives a single entry per CDR3 protein. The sample has 9,800 or so distinct CDR3 sequences, 19% seen once. The chain is built from TRBV7-9 and TRBJ1-1; perhaps TRBD1 as D (6 bases). The sequence derives from a human donor in good health. Some libraries in this study had Jurkat cell RNA spiked in. Sequencing was carried out using naive CD8+ T cells from blood, with Jurkat cell RNA spiked in. Subset indicated: FACS-sorted CD8+CD4-CCR7+CD45RA+ naive T cells. The CDR3 spells CASSLAQGRLTEAFF. The CDR3 nucleotides read TGTGCCAGCAGCTTAGCTCAGGGGCGTTTGACTGAAGCTTTCTTT.